This TCR beta chain was found in a study of CD8 T cells in ankylosing spondylitis. CDR1 is LNHNV and CDR2 is YYDKDF in the germline V gene (reference sequence). With 0 bases removed from V and 3 bases from J, the gap between germline ends came to 8 bases. This CDR3 has 14 amino acids. Findings of the study overall: Peripheral blood samples showed relatively rare disease-linked clones, and these clones were CD8+.

TCRdb passed the 5' RACE reads through MiXCR, listing each CDR3 protein once. The table shows about 270,000 distinct CDR3 sequences, with roughly 32% occurring only once. To note about this clonotype: Its antigen remains unidentified.

The sequencing sample was made of blood, either unsorted or a sorted T cell fraction (not recorded which). The chain carries TRBV15 and TRBJ2-5; D gene uncertain. The receptor's source is a male donor with ankylosing spondylitis or in good health (not recorded which). The CDR3 nucleotides read TGTGCCACCAGCAGAGAGTCTTTAGAAGAGACCCAGTACTTC. Its protein is CATSRESLEETQYF.